This is a list of T cell receptor beta chains from one sample in a study of Graves' ophthalmopathy and Graves' hyperthyroidism. Each CDR3 protein is one row after TCRdb ran MiXCR on the multiplex PCR reads. The sample shows just over 600,000 distinct CDR3 sequences, about 20% of them seen only once. The sample taken for sequencing was peripheral blood. These receptor sequences come from a woman younger than 35 with stable Graves' hyperthyroidism. Some clones in this sample may be carry-over from other donors' samples. Both conserved end residues are part of each CDR3. Fields, in order: D gene, clone size, J gene, V gene, CDR3 protein, CDR3 DNA. The D gene is left open where the match is weak. Some rows have no size entry. The others give once, few or many, or a class for an expanded clone.

-,many,TRBJ2-7,TRBV5-1,CASSSSPDEDEQYF,TGCGCCAGCAGCTCATCACCCGACGAGGACGAGCAGTACTTC
-,-,TRBJ2-2,TRBV5-1,CASSSRPTGAGTGELFF,TGCGCCAGCAGCTCCCGCCCTACCGGGGCCGGGACCGGGGAGCTGTTTTTT
TRBD1,many,TRBJ2-2,TRBV10-1,CASSEAGTGGFTGELFF,TGCGCCAGCAGTGAAGCAGGGACAGGGGGCTTCACCGGGGAGCTGTTTTTT
-,-,TRBJ2-5,TRBV15,CATSRDLARQETQYF,TGTGCCACCAGCAGAGACCTTGCCCGACAAGAGACCCAGTACTTC
TRBD1,few,TRBJ1-1,TRBV2,CASRDRAGNTEAFF,TGTGCCAGCCGAGACAGGGCAGGGAACACTGAAGCTTTCTTT
-,many,TRBJ2-7,TRBV2,CASSEAGTYEQYF,TGTGCCAGCAGTGAAGCCGGGACTTATGAGCAGTACTTC
TRBD1,many,TRBJ2-7,TRBV27,CASSFRQGRSYEQYF,TGTGCCAGCAGTTTCCGACAGGGGAGGTCCTACGAGCAGTACTTC
TRBD2,-,TRBJ2-5,TRBV6-2/TRBV6-3,CASSFGGAPWQETQYF,TGTGCCAGCAGTTTCGGGGGGGCCCCGTGGCAAGAGACCCAGTACTTC
TRBD1,many,TRBJ1-2,TRBV6-1,CASSPGGWGYTF,TGTGCCAGCAGTCCAGGGGGCTGGGGCTACACCTTC
-,many,TRBJ2-7,TRBV28,CASRWGTYEQYF,TGTGCCAGCAGGTGGGGGACCTACGAGCAGTACTTC
-,-,TRBJ1-1,TRBV20-1,CSAGRAGGNTEAFF,TGCAGTGCTGGCAGGGCGGGGGGAAACACTGAAGCTTTCTTT
-,few,TRBJ1-1,TRBV6-5,CASSYFMAGRTNTEAFF,TGTGCCAGCAGTTACTTTATGGCCGGGCGGACGAACACTGAAGCTTTCTTT
TRBD2,many,TRBJ2-2,TRBV19,CASSGLAGGPNTGELFF,TGTGCCAGTAGTGGTCTAGCGGGAGGACCGAACACCGGGGAGCTGTTTTTT
-,few,TRBJ2-7,TRBV27,CASSTVGYPYEQYF,TGTGCCAGCAGTACTGTGGGATACCCCTACGAGCAGTACTTC
-,-,TRBJ1-5,TRBV28,CASSRRTEYSNQPQHF,TGTGCCAGCAGTAGAAGGACAGAGTATAGCAATCAGCCCCAGCATTTT
-,many,TRBJ1-1,TRBV7-2,CASSQQGSDTEAFF,TGTGCCAGCAGCCAACAGGGTTCGGACACTGAAGCTTTCTTT
TRBD1,many,TRBJ2-7,TRBV15,CATSRDLGTAIYEQYF,TGTGCCACCAGCAGAGATCTAGGGACAGCCATCTACGAGCAGTACTTC
-,-,TRBJ2-5,TRBV29-1,CSIIGRRLRETQYF,TGCAGCATCATCGGACGCAGGCTTAGAGAGACCCAGTACTTC
-,many,TRBJ2-7,TRBV29-1,CSVSRDFGAYEQYF,TGCAGCGTGAGTAGGGATTTTGGTGCCTACGAGCAGTACTTC
-,-,TRBJ1-2,TRBV28,CASSSGIVKQYGYTF,TGTGCCAGCAGTTCGGGAATCGTTAAGCAGTATGGCTACACCTTC
-,once,TRBJ2-5,TRBV6-1,CASRRRGKETQYF,TGTGCCAGCAGGAGAAGGGGGAAAGAGACCCAGTACTTC
TRBD1,few,TRBJ1-5,TRBV6-1,CASGPGQDNQPQHF,TGTGCCAGCGGCCCGGGACAGGACAATCAGCCCCAGCATTTT
-,many,TRBJ2-7,TRBV6-1,CASTAEGGSSYEQYF,TGTGCCAGCACCGCGGAAGGGGGGAGCTCCTACGAGCAGTACTTC
TRBD2,-,TRBJ2-7,TRBV7-9,CASSSSGIHEQYF,TGTGCCAGCAGCTCAAGCGGGATTCACGAGCAGTACTTC
-,-,TRBJ1-2,TRBV7-9,CASSRTGDLYGYTF,TGTGCCAGCAGCAGAACAGGAGACCTCTATGGCTACACCTTC
-,many,TRBJ2-7,TRBV7-6,CASSLSGTTYEQYF,TGTGCCAGCAGCCTCTCGGGGACCACCTACGAGCAGTACTTC
-,many,TRBJ2-7,TRBV7-9,CASSPLGPFYEQYF,TGTGCCAGCAGCCCCCTAGGACCCTTCTACGAGCAGTACTTC
-,few,TRBJ2-2,TRBV7-3,CASSPGAHSGELFF,TGTGCCAGCAGCCCAGGGGCGCATTCCGGGGAGCTGTTTTTT
-,many,TRBJ1-5,TRBV11-1,CASSKDGSNQPQHF,TGTGCCAGCAGCAAGGACGGGAGCAATCAGCCCCAGCATTTT
-,few,TRBJ1-2,TRBV29-1,CSVPGAEDTFYGYTF,TGCAGCGTACCCGGGGCGGAGGACACCTTCTATGGCTACACCTTC
-,few,TRBJ2-2,TRBV15,CATHNLNTGELFF,TGTGCCACCCACAATTTAAACACCGGGGAGCTGTTTTTT
TRBD2,-,TRBJ2-7,TRBV12-3/TRBV12-4,CASSFNGRGFEQYF,TGTGCCAGCAGTTTTAACGGGAGGGGCTTCGAGCAGTACTTC
-,many,TRBJ1-1,TRBV11-2,CASSLERTGLGAFF,TGTGCCAGCAGCTTAGAGAGAACAGGTCTTGGAGCTTTCTTT
-,-,TRBJ1-1,TRBV10-3,CAISDPDRIVEAFF,TGTGCCATCAGTGACCCGGACAGAATTGTTGAAGCTTTCTTT
TRBD1,many,TRBJ1-2,TRBV12-3/TRBV12-4,CASSYQGASEGYTF,TGTGCCAGCAGTTACCAGGGGGCGTCGGAGGGCTACACCTTC
TRBD1,few,TRBJ2-2,TRBV28,CASSSYRSGTGAGELFF,TGTGCCAGCAGTTCTTATCGTTCCGGGACAGGGGCCGGGGAGCTGTTTTTT
-,many,TRBJ1-5,TRBV20-1,CSARRRGQPQHF,TGCAGTGCTAGAAGGAGGGGGCAGCCCCAGCATTTT
-,few,TRBJ1-1,TRBV2,CASSEVPLLVNTEAFF,TGTGCCAGCAGTGAAGTCCCCTTGTTAGTGAACACTGAAGCTTTCTTT
-,-,TRBJ1-1,TRBV19,CASITLRGTEAFF,TGTGCCAGTATTACCCTACGAGGGACTGAAGCTTTCTTT
TRBD1,many,TRBJ1-2,TRBV5-1,CASSPGTEESYGYTF,TGCGCCAGCAGCCCGGGGACAGAGGAATCCTATGGCTACACCTTC
TRBD2,-,TRBJ2-7,TRBV11-2,CTSNPGQRGASYEQYF,TGTACCAGCAACCCAGGTCAGCGGGGGGCCTCCTACGAGCAGTACTTC
-,many,TRBJ1-6,TRBV3-1,CASSQADRPLHF,TGTGCCAGCAGCCAAGCGGATAGGCCCCTCCACTTT
-,many,TRBJ1-2,TRBV12-3/TRBV12-4,CASSLGRLRSGYTF,TGTGCCAGCAGTTTAGGACGGTTGAGGAGTGGCTACACCTTC
-,-,TRBJ1-1,TRBV28,CASRQPMNTEAFF,TGTGCCAGCCGACAGCCTATGAACACTGAAGCTTTCTTT
-,many,TRBJ2-2,TRBV28,CASSLWTSTANTGELFF,TGTGCCAGCAGTTTATGGACTAGTACCGCGAACACCGGGGAGCTGTTTTTT
-,many,TRBJ1-1,TRBV7-3,CASSLQGIGTEAFF,TGTGCCAGCAGCTTACAGGGGATAGGCACTGAAGCTTTCTTT
TRBD1,-,TRBJ2-7,TRBV29-1,CSVNLWTGVTYEQYF,TGCAGCGTCAACCTTTGGACAGGCGTCACCTACGAGCAGTACTTC
-,many,TRBJ1-5,TRBV27,CASSFSLGSNQPQHF,TGTGCCAGCAGTTTCTCTCTCGGGAGCAATCAGCCCCAGCATTTT